These 8 T cell receptor beta chains were all obtained from the same sample, sequenced in a study of blood T cell repertoires in COVID-19. Libraries were prepared by immunoSEQ multiplex PCR; TCRdb keeps only in-frame clonotypes and omits some of them. The table lists a few hundred thousand clones, approximately 90% of them singletons. Specimen: PBMCs or T cells enriched from blood (not recorded which). The receptors shown here come from a woman aged 18-30 years who had recovered from COVID-19.

V and J are TRBV30 and TRBJ1-6; D not certain. This CDR3 contains 15 residues. CDR1 and CDR2 from the germline V gene are GTSNPN and SVGIG (reference sequence). V lost 1 base to trimming and J lost 5 bases, with 12 bases between them. CDR3 sequence: CAWSGYSSNNSPLHF. CDR3 DNA sequence: TGTGCCTGGAGTGGCTATTCCTCGAATAATTCACCCCTCCACTTT.

The V call is TRBV28, the J call TRBJ1-2; a weak D match, TRBD1 (5 bases). V was clipped by 1 base and J by 9 bases, with 21 bases between them. This CDR3 is built from 16 residues. Germline V lookup: CDR1 MDHEN, CDR2 SYDVKM. The CDR3 is CASSLSPRGVGSRYTF. Written as DNA, the CDR3 is TGTGCCAGCAGTTTATCCCCCCGGGGGGTAGGATCGCGCTACACCTTC.

This chain joins TRBV24-1 and TRBJ2-2, with 8 bases matching TRBD2. Germline V CDR1 and CDR2: KGHDR, SFDVKD. V was pared by 3 bases and J by 5 bases, with 7 bases of the junction left unmatched. The length of the CDR3 is 16 residues. The CDR3 region has the DNA TGTGCCACCAGTGATGGGCCGGGGGGGCGAACCGGGGAGCTGTTTTTT. As protein: CATSDGPGGRTGELFF.

Only one count was recorded for this clone. This sequence joins TRBV5-6 and TRBJ1-5, with D possibly matching TRBD1 (5 bases). V was shortened by 0 bases and J by 1 base, with 5 bases between the two germline ends. This CDR3 comprises 14 residues. The germline gives CDR1 SGHDT, CDR2 YYEEEE. CDR3 bases: TGTGCCAGCAGCTTGGACAGGAGCAATCAGCCCCAGCATTTT. Encoded protein: CASSLDRSNQPQHF. The variable domain in full, with the rest retrieved from reference TRBV5-6 and TRBJ1-5, is DAGVTQSPTHLIKTRGQQVTLRCSPKSGHDTVSWYQQALGQGPQFIFQYYEEEERQRGNFPDRFSGHQFPNYSSELNVNALLLGDSALYLCASSLDRSNQPQHFGDGTRLSIL.

V gene TRBV6-5 combines with J gene TRBJ1-1, with D possibly TRBD1 on 5 matching bases. The CDR3 sequence is 15 residues long. Between the trimmed V and J ends, which lost 7 bases and 7 bases, there was a span of 22 bases. Germline assignment: CDR1 MNHEY and CDR2 SVGAGI. The CDR3 loop is CASTQTLGGGLEAFF. CDR3 coding DNA: TGTGCCAGCACTCAAACTCTTGGGGGGGGACTTGAAGCTTTCTTT.

The chain couples TRBV12-3 or TRBV12-4 to TRBJ2-3; TRBD1 might be the D (6 bases). V dropped 2 bases and J dropped 6 bases, with 6 bases sitting between them. The CDR3 loop spans 12 amino acids. The CDR3 is CASSLRGDTQYF. The DNA of the CDR3 is TGTGCCAGCAGTTTAAGGGGGGATACGCAGTATTTT.

This chain joins TRBV6-1 and TRBJ1-1; no reliable D call. Germline V CDR1 and CDR2: MNHNS, SASEGT. This CDR3 is built from 13 residues. With 3 bases removed from V and 3 bases from J, the gap between germline ends came to 8 bases. Here the CDR3 reads CASSETRDTEAFF. The CDR3 bases are TGTGCCAGCAGTGAGACCCGGGACACTGAAGCTTTCTTT.

V usage is TRBV27 and J usage is TRBJ1-6; perhaps TRBD1 as D (6 bases). With 5 bases removed from V and 3 bases from J, the gap between germline ends came to 17 bases. The V gene's germline CDR1 is MNHEY and CDR2 SMNVEV (reference sequence). There are 17 residues in the CDR3. Here the CDR3 DNA reads TGTGCCAGCAGTCCGGACAGACCTCTAAGCTATAATTCACCCCTCCACTTT. Its translation is CASSPDRPLSYNSPLHF.